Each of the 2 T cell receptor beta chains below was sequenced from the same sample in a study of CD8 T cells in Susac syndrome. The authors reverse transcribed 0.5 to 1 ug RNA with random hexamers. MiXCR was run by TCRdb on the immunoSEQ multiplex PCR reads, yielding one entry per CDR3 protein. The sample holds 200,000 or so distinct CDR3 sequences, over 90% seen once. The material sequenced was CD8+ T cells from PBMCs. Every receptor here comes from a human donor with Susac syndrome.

CDR3 protein: CASSLVGSLTASTDTQYF. CDR3 coding DNA: TGTGCCAGCAGCTTAGTAGGTTCCCTCACTGCTAGCACAGATACGCAGTATTTT. The chain uses TRBV11-2 and TRBJ2-3; D not resolved. This CDR3 is 18 amino acids long. The germline gives CDR1 SGHAT, CDR2 FQNNGV. V lost 1 base to trimming and J lost 0 bases, with 17 bases between them.

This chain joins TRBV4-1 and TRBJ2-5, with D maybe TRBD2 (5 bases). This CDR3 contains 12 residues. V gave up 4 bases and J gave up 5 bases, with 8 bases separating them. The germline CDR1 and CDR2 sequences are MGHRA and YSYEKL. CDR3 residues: CASSRTGETQYF. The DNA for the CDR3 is TGCGCCAGCAGCCGAACGGGGGAGACCCAGTACTTC.